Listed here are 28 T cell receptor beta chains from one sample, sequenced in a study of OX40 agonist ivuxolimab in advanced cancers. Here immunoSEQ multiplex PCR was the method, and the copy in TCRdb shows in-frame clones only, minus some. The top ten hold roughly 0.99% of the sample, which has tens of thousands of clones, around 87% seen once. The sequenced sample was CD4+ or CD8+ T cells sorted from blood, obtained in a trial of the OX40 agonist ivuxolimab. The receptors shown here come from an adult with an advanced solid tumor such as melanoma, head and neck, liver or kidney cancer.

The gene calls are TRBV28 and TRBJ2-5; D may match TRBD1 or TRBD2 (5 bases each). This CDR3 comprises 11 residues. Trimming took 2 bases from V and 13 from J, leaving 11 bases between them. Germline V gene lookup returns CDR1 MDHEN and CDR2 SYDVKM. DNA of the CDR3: TGTGCCAGCAGTTTAGGGACGGGGTGGTACTTC. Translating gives CASSLGTGWYF.

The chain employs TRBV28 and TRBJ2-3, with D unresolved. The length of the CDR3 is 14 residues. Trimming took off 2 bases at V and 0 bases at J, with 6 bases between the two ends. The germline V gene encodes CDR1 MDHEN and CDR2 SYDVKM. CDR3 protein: CASSLGSSTDTQYF. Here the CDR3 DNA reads TGTGCCAGCAGTTTAGGGTCCAGCACAGATACGCAGTATTTT.

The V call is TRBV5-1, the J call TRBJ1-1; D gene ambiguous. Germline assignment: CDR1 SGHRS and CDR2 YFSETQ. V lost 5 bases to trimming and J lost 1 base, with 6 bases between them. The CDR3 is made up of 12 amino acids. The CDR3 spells CASRVGNTEAFF. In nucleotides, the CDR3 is TGCGCCAGCAGGGTAGGGAACACTGAAGCTTTCTTT. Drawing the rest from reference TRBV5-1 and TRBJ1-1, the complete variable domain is KAGVTQTPRYLIKTRGQQVTLSCSPISGHRSVSWYQQTPGQGLQFLFEYFSETQRNKGNFPGRFSGRQFSNSRSEMNVSTLELGDSALYLCASRVGNTEAFFGQGTRLTVV.

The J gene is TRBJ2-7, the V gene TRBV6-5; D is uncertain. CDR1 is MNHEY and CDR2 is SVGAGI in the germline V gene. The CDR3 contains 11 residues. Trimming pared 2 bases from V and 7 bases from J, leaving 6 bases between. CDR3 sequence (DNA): TGTGCCAGCAGTTACAGGGAAGAGCAGTACTTC. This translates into CASSYREEQYF.

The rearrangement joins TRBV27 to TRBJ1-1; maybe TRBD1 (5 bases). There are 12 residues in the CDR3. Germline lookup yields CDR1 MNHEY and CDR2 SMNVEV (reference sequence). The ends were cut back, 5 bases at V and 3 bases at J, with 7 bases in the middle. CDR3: CASSGAYTEAFF. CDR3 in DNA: TGTGCCAGCAGTGGGGCCTACACTGAAGCTTTCTTT.

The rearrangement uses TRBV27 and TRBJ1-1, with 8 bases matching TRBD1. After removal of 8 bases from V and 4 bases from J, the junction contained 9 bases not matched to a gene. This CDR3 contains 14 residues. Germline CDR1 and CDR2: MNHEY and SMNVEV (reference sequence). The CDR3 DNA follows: TGTGCCAGCTATACCGGGACAGGTTCCACTGAAGCTTTCTTT. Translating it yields CASYTGTGSTEAFF.

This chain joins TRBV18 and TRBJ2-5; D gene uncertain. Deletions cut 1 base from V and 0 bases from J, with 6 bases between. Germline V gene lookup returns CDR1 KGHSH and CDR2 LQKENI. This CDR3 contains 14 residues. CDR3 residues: CASSPRPDQETQYF. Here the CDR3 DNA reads TGTGCCAGCTCACCACGGCCCGACCAAGAGACCCAGTACTTC.

The CDR3 here is CASSSGRAETQYF. In nucleotides, the CDR3 is TGTGCCAGCAGCTCAGGCAGGGCTGAGACCCAGTACTTC. The V and J genes are TRBV7-2 and TRBJ2-5; D might be TRBD1 (5 bases). The CDR3 is made up of 13 amino acids. V was trimmed by 4 bases and J by 5 bases, leaving 11 bases between them. Germline CDR1 is SGHTA and CDR2 is FQGNSA. Looking up the rest from reference TRBV7-2 and TRBJ2-5 gives the full variable domain: GAGVSQSPSNKVTEKGKDVELRCDPISGHTALYWYRQSLGQGLEFLIYFQGNSAPDKSGLPSDRFSAERTGGSVSTLTIQRTQQEDSAVYLCASSSGRAETQYFGPGTRLLVL.

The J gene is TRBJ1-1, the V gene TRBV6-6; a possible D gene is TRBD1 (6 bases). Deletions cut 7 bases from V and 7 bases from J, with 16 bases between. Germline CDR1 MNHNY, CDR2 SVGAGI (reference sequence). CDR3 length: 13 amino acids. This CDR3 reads CASTNQGLGEAFF. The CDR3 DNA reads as TGTGCCAGCACCAACCAGGGGCTAGGTGAAGCTTTCTTT.

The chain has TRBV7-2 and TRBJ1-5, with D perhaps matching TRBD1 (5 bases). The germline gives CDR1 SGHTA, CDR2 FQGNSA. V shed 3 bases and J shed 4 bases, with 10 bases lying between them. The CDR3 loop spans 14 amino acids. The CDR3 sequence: CASSLGLRNQPQHF. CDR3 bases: TGTGCCAGCAGCTTGGGACTCCGAAATCAGCCCCAGCATTTT.

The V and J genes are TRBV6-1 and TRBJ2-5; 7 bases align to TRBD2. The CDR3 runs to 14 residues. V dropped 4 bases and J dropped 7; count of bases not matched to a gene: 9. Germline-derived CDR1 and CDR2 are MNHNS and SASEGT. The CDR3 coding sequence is TGTGCCAGCAGTGTCTCTAGCGGCCCAGGGACCCAGTACTTC. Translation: CASSVSSGPGTQYF.

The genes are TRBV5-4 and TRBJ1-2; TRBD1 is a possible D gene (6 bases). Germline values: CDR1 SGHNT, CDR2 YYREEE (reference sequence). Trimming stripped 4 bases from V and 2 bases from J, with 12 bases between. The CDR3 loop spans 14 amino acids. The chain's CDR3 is CASSPQGGNYGYTF. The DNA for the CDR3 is TGTGCCAGCAGCCCACAGGGCGGAAACTATGGCTACACCTTC. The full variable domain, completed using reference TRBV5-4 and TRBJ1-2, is ETGVTQSPTHLIKTRGQQVTLRCSSQSGHNTVSWYQQALGQGPQFIFQYYREEENGRGNFPPRFSGLQFPNYSSELNVNALELDDSALYLCASSPQGGNYGYTFGSGTRLTVV.

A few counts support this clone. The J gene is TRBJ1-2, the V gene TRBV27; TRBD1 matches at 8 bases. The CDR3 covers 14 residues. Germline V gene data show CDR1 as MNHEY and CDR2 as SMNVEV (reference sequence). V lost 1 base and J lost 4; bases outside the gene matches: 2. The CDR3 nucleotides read TGTGCCAGCAGTTTATGGCAGGGGGCCTATGGCTACACCTTC. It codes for CASSLWQGAYGYTF.

CDR3 coding DNA: TGTGCCAGCAGTTCCCAGATGGAGGTAGCGGGAGTAGATACGCAGTATTTT. This sequence encodes CASSSQMEVAGVDTQYF. The chain combines TRBV27 with TRBJ2-3; TRBD2 aligns across 9 bases. Trimming took 4 bases from V and 5 from J; bases not matched to a gene: 13. Germline V CDR1 and CDR2: MNHEY, SMNVEV (reference sequence). This CDR3 contains 17 residues.

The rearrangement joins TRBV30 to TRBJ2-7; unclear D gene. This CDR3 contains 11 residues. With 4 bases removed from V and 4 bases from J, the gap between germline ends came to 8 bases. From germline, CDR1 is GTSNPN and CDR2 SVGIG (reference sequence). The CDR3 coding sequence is TGTGCCTGGAAAGGATCGTACGAGCAGTACTTC. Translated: CAWKGSYEQYF.

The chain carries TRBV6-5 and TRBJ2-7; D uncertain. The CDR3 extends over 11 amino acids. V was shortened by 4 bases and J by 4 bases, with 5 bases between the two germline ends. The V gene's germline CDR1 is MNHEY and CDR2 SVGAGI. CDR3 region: CASSSEYEQYF. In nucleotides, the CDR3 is TGTGCCAGCAGTTCAGAATACGAGCAGTACTTC.

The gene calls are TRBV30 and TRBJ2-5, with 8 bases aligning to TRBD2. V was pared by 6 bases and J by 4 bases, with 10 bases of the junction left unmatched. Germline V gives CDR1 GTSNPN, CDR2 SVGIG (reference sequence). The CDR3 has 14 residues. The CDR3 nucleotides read TGTGCCTGTCCCACCGGGGGGGACCCAGAGACCCAGTACTTC. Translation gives CACPTGGDPETQYF.

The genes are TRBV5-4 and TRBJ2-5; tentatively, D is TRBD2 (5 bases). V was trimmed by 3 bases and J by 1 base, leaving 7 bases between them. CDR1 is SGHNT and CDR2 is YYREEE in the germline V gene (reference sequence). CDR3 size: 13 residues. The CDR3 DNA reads TGTGCCAGCAGCTCAGCGGTCCAAGAGACCCAGTACTTC. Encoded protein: CASSSAVQETQYF.

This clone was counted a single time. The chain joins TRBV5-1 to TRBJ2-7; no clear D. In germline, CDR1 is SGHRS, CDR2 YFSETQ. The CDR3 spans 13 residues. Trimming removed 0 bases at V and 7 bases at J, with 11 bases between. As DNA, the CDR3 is TGCGCCAGCAGCTTGGACGGACCCGATGAGCAGTACTTC. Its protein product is CASSLDGPDEQYF.

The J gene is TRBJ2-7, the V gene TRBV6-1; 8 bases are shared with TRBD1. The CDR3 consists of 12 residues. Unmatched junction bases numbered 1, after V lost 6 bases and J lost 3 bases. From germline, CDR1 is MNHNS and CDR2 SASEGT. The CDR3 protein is CASRGQVYEQYF. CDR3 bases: TGTGCCAGCAGGGGACAGGTCTACGAGCAGTACTTC.

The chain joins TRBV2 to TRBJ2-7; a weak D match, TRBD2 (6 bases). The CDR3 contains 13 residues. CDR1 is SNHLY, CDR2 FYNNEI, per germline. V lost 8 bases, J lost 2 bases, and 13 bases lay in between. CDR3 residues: CASERRRAYEQYF. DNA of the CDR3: TGTGCCAGCGAGAGAAGGAGGGCCTACGAGCAGTACTTC.

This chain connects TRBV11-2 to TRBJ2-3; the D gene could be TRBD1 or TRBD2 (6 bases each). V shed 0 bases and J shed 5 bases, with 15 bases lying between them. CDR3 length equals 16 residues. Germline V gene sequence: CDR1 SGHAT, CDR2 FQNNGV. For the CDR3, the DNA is TGTGCCAGCAGCTTAGATCCTGGGGGGCAGGGAGATACGCAGTATTTT. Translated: CASSLDPGGQGDTQYF.

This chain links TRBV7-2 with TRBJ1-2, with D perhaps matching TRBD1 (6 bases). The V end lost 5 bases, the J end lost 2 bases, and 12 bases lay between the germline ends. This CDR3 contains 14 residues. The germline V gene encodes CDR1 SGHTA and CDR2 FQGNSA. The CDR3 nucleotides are TGTGCCAGCAGCCGGGGACAACTCAACTATGGCTACACCTTC. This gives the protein CASSRGQLNYGYTF.

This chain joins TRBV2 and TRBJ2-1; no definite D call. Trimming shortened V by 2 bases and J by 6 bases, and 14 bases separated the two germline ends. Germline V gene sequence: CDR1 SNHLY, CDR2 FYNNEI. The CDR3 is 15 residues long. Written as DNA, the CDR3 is TGTGCCAGCAGTGAACTAAGGTCCTCGGGCAATGAGCAGTTCTTC. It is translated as CASSELRSSGNEQFF.

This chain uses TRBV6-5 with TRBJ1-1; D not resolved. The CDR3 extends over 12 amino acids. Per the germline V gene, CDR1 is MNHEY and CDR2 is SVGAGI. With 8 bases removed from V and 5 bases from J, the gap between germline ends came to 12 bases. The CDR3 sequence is CASFDWNTEAFF. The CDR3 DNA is TGTGCCAGCTTCGATTGGAATACTGAAGCTTTCTTT.

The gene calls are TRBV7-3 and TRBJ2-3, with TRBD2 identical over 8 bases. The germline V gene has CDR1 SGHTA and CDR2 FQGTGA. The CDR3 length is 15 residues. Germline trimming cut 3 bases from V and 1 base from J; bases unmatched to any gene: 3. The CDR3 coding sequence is TGTGCCAGCAGCTTTATAGCGGGGCGCACAGATACGCAGTATTTT. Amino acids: CASSFIAGRTDTQYF.

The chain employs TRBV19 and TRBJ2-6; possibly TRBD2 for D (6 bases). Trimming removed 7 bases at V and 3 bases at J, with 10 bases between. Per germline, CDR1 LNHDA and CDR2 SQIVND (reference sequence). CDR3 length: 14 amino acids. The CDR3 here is CASTPGVGANVLTF. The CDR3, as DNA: TGTGCCAGTACCCCGGGGGTTGGGGCCAACGTCCTGACTTTC. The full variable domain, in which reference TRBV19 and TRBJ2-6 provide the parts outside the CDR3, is DGGITQSPKYLFRKEGQNVTLSCEQNLNHDAMYWYRQDPGQGLRLIYYSQIVNDFQKGDIAEGYSVSREKKESFPLTVTSAQKNPTAFYLCASTPGVGANVLTFGAGSRLTVL.

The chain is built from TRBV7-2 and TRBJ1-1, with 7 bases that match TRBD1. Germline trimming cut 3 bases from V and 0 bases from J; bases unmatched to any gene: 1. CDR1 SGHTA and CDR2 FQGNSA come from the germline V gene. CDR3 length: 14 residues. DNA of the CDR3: TGTGCCAGCAGCTTCGGGACAGTGAACACTGAAGCTTTCTTT. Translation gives CASSFGTVNTEAFF.